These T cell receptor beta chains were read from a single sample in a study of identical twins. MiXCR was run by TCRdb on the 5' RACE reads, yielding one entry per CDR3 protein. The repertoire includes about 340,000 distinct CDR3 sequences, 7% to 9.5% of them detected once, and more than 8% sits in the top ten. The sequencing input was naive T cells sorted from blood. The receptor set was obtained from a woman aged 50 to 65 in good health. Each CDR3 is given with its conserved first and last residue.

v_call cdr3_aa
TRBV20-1 CSAREPAGELFF
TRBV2 CASSKVQETQYF
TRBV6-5 CASSKQIEDWPQHF
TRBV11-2 CASSDGLARDEQFF
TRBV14 CASSQDNTRTDTQYF
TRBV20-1 CSAELGAGEKLFF
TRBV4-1 CASSQLGLQGSSPLHF
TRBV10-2 CASSHLLSYNEQFF
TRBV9 CASSGGPLLFF
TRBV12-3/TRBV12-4 CASSVRRGGQRDTQYF
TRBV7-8 CASSLDPTGMNTGELFF
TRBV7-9 CASSLNAGSADTQYF
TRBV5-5 CASSLLWAYTDTQYF
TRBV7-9 CASSLLTPDTQYF
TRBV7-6 CASSLAGSGYNEQFF
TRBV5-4 CASSPGGWNEQFF
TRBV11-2 CASSLVGAPGNQPQHF
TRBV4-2 CASSQDRGLIYEQYF
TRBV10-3 CAISAGSGDQPQHF
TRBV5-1 CASSLNPGSANEQFF
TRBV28 CASSVRTPLNEQFF
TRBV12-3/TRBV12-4 CASSSADESKNMQYF
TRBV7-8 CASSRQDRQETQYF